These T cell receptor beta chains were read from a single sample in a study of T cells in Graves' hyperthyroidism and ophthalmopathy. TCRdb passed the multiplex PCR reads through MiXCR, listing each CDR3 protein once. Among 500,000 to 750,000 distinct CDR3 sequences listed, around 14% were seen once. Sequencing was carried out using blood. Source of these receptors: a woman aged 18-35 years with Graves' ophthalmopathy. Both conserved end residues are part of each CDR3. Fields, in order: J gene, V gene, clone size, D gene, CDR3 protein, CDR3 DNA. D genes are given only for firm matches. Expanded clones are given a class, and other clones once, few, many or no size at all.

J gene: TRBJ2-7
V gene: TRBV27
clone size: many
D gene: -
CDR3 protein: CASRPGLNYEQYF
CDR3 DNA: TGTGCCAGCAGGCCGGGACTTAACTACGAGCAGTACTTC

J gene: TRBJ1-1
V gene: TRBV28
clone size: many
D gene: -
CDR3 protein: CASSYRDYRDTEAFF
CDR3 DNA: TGTGCCAGCAGTTACAGAGATTATCGGGACACTGAAGCTTTCTTT

J gene: TRBJ1-5
V gene: TRBV30
clone size: many
D gene: -
CDR3 protein: CAWSRSGIQPQHF
CDR3 DNA: TGTGCCTGGAGTCGTTCGGGAATCCAGCCCCAGCATTTT

J gene: TRBJ2-7
V gene: TRBV29-1
clone size: -
D gene: -
CDR3 protein: CSVLMGGQTYEQYF
CDR3 DNA: TGCAGCGTCCTCATGGGCGGACAGACCTACGAGCAGTACTTC

J gene: TRBJ2-1
V gene: TRBV30
clone size: many
D gene: -
CDR3 protein: CAWIARGRGFDEQFF
CDR3 DNA: TGTGCCTGGATAGCTCGAGGCCGGGGCTTCGATGAGCAGTTCTTC

J gene: TRBJ1-1
V gene: TRBV27
clone size: many
D gene: TRBD1
CDR3 protein: CASSLYGQGLTEAFF
CDR3 DNA: TGTGCCAGCAGTTTATACGGACAGGGCTTGACTGAAGCTTTCTTT

J gene: TRBJ2-7
V gene: TRBV5-5
clone size: -
D gene: TRBD1
CDR3 protein: CASSLGDRGLSYEQYF
CDR3 DNA: TGTGCCAGCAGCTTGGGGGACAGGGGGCTCTCCTACGAGCAGTACTTC

J gene: TRBJ2-1
V gene: TRBV7-3
clone size: many
D gene: TRBD2
CDR3 protein: CASSQGTSGRGQFF
CDR3 DNA: TGTGCCAGCAGCCAGGGGACTAGCGGGAGAGGGCAGTTCTTC

J gene: TRBJ2-3
V gene: TRBV7-9
clone size: -
D gene: -
CDR3 protein: CASSLTTSSDTQYF
CDR3 DNA: TGTGCCAGCAGCTTAACAACCAGCTCAGATACGCAGTATTTT

J gene: TRBJ1-1
V gene: TRBV7-9
clone size: -
D gene: -
CDR3 protein: CASSPGGGAMNTEAFF
CDR3 DNA: TGTGCCAGCAGCCCGGGGGGGGGGGCGATGAACACTGAAGCTTTCTTT

J gene: TRBJ2-1
V gene: TRBV10-3
clone size: many
D gene: TRBD2
CDR3 protein: CAIWIAGGVNEQFF
CDR3 DNA: TGTGCCATATGGATCGCGGGAGGGGTAAATGAGCAGTTCTTC

J gene: TRBJ1-1
V gene: TRBV4-1
clone size: few
D gene: -
CDR3 protein: CASSQDSVYTEAFF
CDR3 DNA: TGCGCCAGCAGCCAAGATTCGGTTTACACTGAAGCTTTCTTT

J gene: TRBJ1-2
V gene: TRBV29-1
clone size: -
D gene: -
CDR3 protein: CSGVLGTENGYTF
CDR3 DNA: TGCAGCGGTGTACTAGGGACCGAAAATGGCTACACCTTC

J gene: TRBJ2-3
V gene: TRBV28
clone size: -
D gene: TRBD1
CDR3 protein: CASPGQGVWSTDTQYF
CDR3 DNA: TGTGCCAGCCCGGGACAGGGGGTTTGGAGCACAGATACGCAGTATTTT

J gene: TRBJ2-7
V gene: TRBV6-2/TRBV6-3
clone size: many
D gene: -
CDR3 protein: CASSWDGTYEQYF
CDR3 DNA: TGTGCCAGCAGTTGGGACGGTACCTACGAGCAGTACTTC

J gene: TRBJ2-7
V gene: TRBV7-2
clone size: many
D gene: TRBD2
CDR3 protein: CASSLAAGGSYEQYF
CDR3 DNA: TGTGCCAGCAGCTTAGCCGCCGGGGGGTCGTACGAGCAGTACTTC

J gene: TRBJ2-2
V gene: TRBV3-1
clone size: many
D gene: TRBD2
CDR3 protein: CASSLAGLAGYPSGTGELFF
CDR3 DNA: TGTGCCAGCAGCCTGGCGGGACTAGCGGGATATCCGAGTGGGACCGGGGAGCTGTTTTTT

J gene: TRBJ2-3
V gene: TRBV29-1
clone size: -
D gene: TRBD2
CDR3 protein: CSARLAGVSDTQYF
CDR3 DNA: TGCAGCGCCCGACTAGCGGGAGTATCGGATACGCAGTATTTT

J gene: TRBJ2-5
V gene: TRBV28
clone size: many
D gene: -
CDR3 protein: CAIEGDSAQETQYF
CDR3 DNA: TGTGCCATCGAGGGGGACTCAGCCCAAGAGACCCAGTACTTC

J gene: TRBJ1-3
V gene: TRBV20-1
clone size: -
D gene: -
CDR3 protein: CSARDYLESGNTIYF
CDR3 DNA: TGCAGTGCTAGAGATTATTTGGAATCTGGAAACACCATATATTTT

J gene: TRBJ1-1
V gene: TRBV7-9
clone size: -
D gene: -
CDR3 protein: CASSLLDKTGRLNTEAFF
CDR3 DNA: TGTGCCAGCAGCTTGCTGGACAAGACCGGCCGCCTGAACACTGAAGCTTTCTTT

J gene: TRBJ1-1
V gene: TRBV7-8
clone size: few
D gene: -
CDR3 protein: CASSLIFGGNTEAFF
CDR3 DNA: TGTGCCAGCAGCTTAATTTTCGGTGGGAACACTGAAGCTTTCTTT

J gene: TRBJ1-5
V gene: TRBV2
clone size: many
D gene: -
CDR3 protein: CASSGRARNQPQHF
CDR3 DNA: TGTGCCAGCAGCGGCAGGGCCCGCAATCAGCCCCAGCATTTT

J gene: TRBJ2-7
V gene: TRBV18
clone size: many
D gene: TRBD1
CDR3 protein: CASSLRGQSSYEQYF
CDR3 DNA: TGTGCCAGCTCACTGAGGGGACAGAGCTCCTACGAGCAGTACTTC

J gene: TRBJ1-4
V gene: TRBV20-1
clone size: many
D gene: -
CDR3 protein: CSARAPSGGGTNEKLFF
CDR3 DNA: TGCAGTGCTAGAGCCCCGTCCGGGGGGGGAACAAATGAAAAACTGTTTTTT

J gene: TRBJ2-7
V gene: TRBV12-3/TRBV12-4
clone size: many
D gene: TRBD2
CDR3 protein: CASSWEVVAGRYEQYF
CDR3 DNA: TGTGCCAGCAGTTGGGAGGTGGTAGCGGGCCGCTACGAGCAGTACTTC

J gene: TRBJ2-1
V gene: TRBV7-2
clone size: many
D gene: TRBD2
CDR3 protein: CASRPGTRNEQFF
CDR3 DNA: TGTGCCAGCAGGCCCGGGACTAGGAATGAGCAGTTCTTC

J gene: TRBJ2-1
V gene: TRBV19
clone size: many
D gene: TRBD1
CDR3 protein: CASTMGTGRNEQFF
CDR3 DNA: TGTGCCAGTACCATGGGGACAGGGCGGAATGAGCAGTTCTTC

J gene: TRBJ1-6
V gene: TRBV28
clone size: many
D gene: TRBD1
CDR3 protein: CATPGQGAGGKSPLHF
CDR3 DNA: TGTGCCACACCGGGACAGGGGGCTGGGGGGAAGTCACCCCTCCACTTT